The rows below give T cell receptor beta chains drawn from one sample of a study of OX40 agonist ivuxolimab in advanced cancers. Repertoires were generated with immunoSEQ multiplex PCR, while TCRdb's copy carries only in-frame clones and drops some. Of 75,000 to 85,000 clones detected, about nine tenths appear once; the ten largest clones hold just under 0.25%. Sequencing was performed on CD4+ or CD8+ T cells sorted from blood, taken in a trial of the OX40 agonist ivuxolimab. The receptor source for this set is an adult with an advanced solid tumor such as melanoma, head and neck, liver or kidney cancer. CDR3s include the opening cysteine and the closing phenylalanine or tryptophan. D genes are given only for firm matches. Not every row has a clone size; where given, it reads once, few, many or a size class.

CASSLQSGQFAFF	.	.	TRBV7-3
CASSNIQGAGGELFF	.	TRBD1	TRBV5-1
CASSRAGNNEQFF	.	.	TRBV5-1
CASSYSRHHVYEQYF	.	.	TRBV6-6
CASRTSGSSANIQYF	.	TRBD2	TRBV5-1
CATFETGVGNYGYTF	.	TRBD1	TRBV6-6
CASSLGGANTQYF	.	TRBD1	TRBV7-9
CASSESRIDRQGDGMSGNTIYF	.	TRBD1	TRBV6-1
CASSLVGQSQETQYF	.	.	TRBV5-1
CASRLNRGPDTQYF	.	TRBD1	TRBV2
CASSQSGGIGTDTQYF	.	TRBD2	TRBV28
CASSQEWASGRTDTQYF	.	TRBD2	TRBV4-1
CASRDSGSSYNEQFF	.	TRBD2	TRBV6-5
CASSYLAGGYLGNEQFF	.	TRBD2	TRBV7-9
CSALGTGRSSYNEQFF	.	.	TRBV29-1
CAREGGQTFTEAFF	.	TRBD1	TRBV23-1
CASSEAEGSGEAEAFF	.	.	TRBV6-1
CASSPRGGATYEQYF	.	TRBD1	TRBV18
CASSLEGLAGRETQYF	.	TRBD2	TRBV11-2
CSVSGIDQPQHF	.	.	TRBV29-1
CASGFALGGQETQYF	.	.	TRBV12-5
CASSRDRGAGNTIYF	once	TRBD1	TRBV6-5
CASSAGTGYEQYF	.	TRBD1	TRBV18
CASSQTSGRYEQYF	.	TRBD2	TRBV6-6
CASRDRANTEAFF	.	TRBD1	TRBV6-5
CASSYQGESPDTQYF	.	.	TRBV6-8
CASTPRAGDAYEQYF	.	.	TRBV6-1
CASSPQPQIGEQYF	.	.	TRBV18
CASSFMRGEPDTGELFF	.	TRBD2	TRBV7-9
CASSFRGPDYGYTF	.	TRBD1	TRBV5-4
CASSYEREYEQFF	.	TRBD2	TRBV6-6
CASSIFGGNTGELFF	once	.	TRBV19
CASSWASGKNEQFF	.	TRBD2	TRBV6-1
CASSLMGSRDEQYF	.	.	TRBV7-3
CASSYHTTGLYEQYF	few	TRBD1	TRBV18
CASSLRQISGNTIYF	.	.	TRBV13
CASSRLAVNTGELFF	.	TRBD2	TRBV7-9
CASSLNLGNNEQFF	.	.	TRBV13